These T cell receptor beta chains were read from a single sample in a study of cytomegalovirus exposure and HLA in healthy donors. Sequencing was performed with immunoSEQ multiplex PCR; in TCRdb, only in-frame clones are kept and a portion is missing. Here the sample spans roughly 100,000 clones, roughly 73% being singletons. The specimen was PBMCs. The receptors originated from a woman aged 40 to 55 in good health and CMV-seropositive. The CDR3 runs from the conserved cysteine through the conserved F or W. The order of the fields is D gene, clone size, J gene, V gene, CDR3 DNA, CDR3 protein. A D gene is named only where the DNA matches it firmly. Clone size is given for some rows only: seen once, a few or many times, or a class if the clone is expanded.

D: -; size: -; J: TRBJ1-5; V: TRBV5-4; DNA: TGTGCCAGCAGCGTGGGAGCGGGCGGGCCCCAGCATTTT; CDR3: CASSVGAGGPQHF
D: TRBD2; size: few; J: TRBJ2-3; V: TRBV5-1; DNA: TGCGCCAGCAGCGTAGGGACTAGCGGATCCACAGATACGCAGTATTTT; CDR3: CASSVGTSGSTDTQYF
D: -; size: few; J: TRBJ2-2; V: TRBV5-1; DNA: TGCGCCAGCAGCTCAGGGGCCACCGGGGAGCTGTTTTTT; CDR3: CASSSGATGELFF
D: -; size: -; J: TRBJ1-2; V: TRBV6-5; DNA: TGTGCCAGCAGTTACGGGTCATCTGGGACATACTATGGCTACACCTTC; CDR3: CASSYGSSGTYYGYTF
D: TRBD1; size: -; J: TRBJ2-7; V: TRBV18; DNA: TGTGCCAGCTCACGGGACAGGTCCGGGGGCTACGAGCAGTACTTC; CDR3: CASSRDRSGGYEQYF
D: -; size: -; J: TRBJ1-1; V: TRBV5-1; DNA: TGCGCCAGCAGCTTGGCCGGGGGTTACACTGAAGCTTTCTTT; CDR3: CASSLAGGYTEAFF
D: -; size: -; J: TRBJ2-2; V: TRBV7-8; DNA: TGTGCCAGCAGCTTAGCGCGCTTTTACGCGGGGGCAGGGCGGACGAACACCGGGGAGCTGTTTTTT; CDR3: CASSLARFYAGAGRTNTGELFF
D: TRBD1; size: -; J: TRBJ1-2; V: TRBV19; DNA: TGTGCCAGTAGTTTGACTTTGACAGGGGTACATGGCTACACCTTC; CDR3: CASSLTLTGVHGYTF
D: -; size: few; J: TRBJ1-2; V: TRBV7-2; DNA: TGTGCCAGCAGCCGGACAGTTAACTATGGCTACACCTTC; CDR3: CASSRTVNYGYTF
D: TRBD2; size: -; J: TRBJ2-5; V: TRBV2; DNA: TGTGCCAGCACGGATAGCGGGAGAGGTCGGGAGACCCAGTACTTC; CDR3: CASTDSGRGRETQYF
D: TRBD2; size: -; J: TRBJ2-7; V: TRBV7-2; DNA: TGTGCCAGCAGCTTAGTGGCCCTAGCGGGGGGCTCAATCTACGAGCAGTACTTC; CDR3: CASSLVALAGGSIYEQYF
D: TRBD1; size: few; J: TRBJ2-2; V: TRBV7-2; DNA: TGTGCCAGCAGCTTAGGCCGTCGAGGGGGCAGGGGGGAGCTGTTTTTT; CDR3: CASSLGRRGGRGELFF
D: TRBD2; size: -; J: TRBJ2-5; V: TRBV5-1; DNA: TGCGCCAGCAGCTTGGAGGCTAGCGGGGCACGCACGGGGGAGACCCAGTACTTC; CDR3: CASSLEASGARTGETQYF
D: -; size: -; J: TRBJ2-7; V: TRBV4-3; DNA: TGCGCCAGCAGCGTAAACAGCGGCCCCTACGAGCAGTACTTC; CDR3: CASSVNSGPYEQYF
D: -; size: once; J: TRBJ1-4; V: TRBV5-4; DNA: TGTGCCAGCAGCTTGGGAGCGGGTTTTAATGAAAAACTGTTTTTT; CDR3: CASSLGAGFNEKLFF
D: TRBD2; size: -; J: TRBJ2-3; V: TRBV12-5; DNA: TGTGCTAGTGGTTTCCCCCGACTAGCGGGCTATTACACAGATACGCAGTATTTT; CDR3: CASGFPRLAGYYTDTQYF
D: TRBD2; size: -; J: TRBJ2-1; V: TRBV4-1; DNA: TGCGCCAGCAGACGAGGGGCCATGGGCGGGACTAAGCAGTTCTTC; CDR3: CASRRGAMGGTKQFF
D: TRBD1; size: -; J: TRBJ2-5; V: TRBV6-1; DNA: TGTGCCAGCAGTTGGACAGGCGTTACTGGGGAGCAGTACTTC; CDR3: CASSWTGVTGEQYF
D: TRBD2; size: once; J: TRBJ2-1; V: TRBV7-9; DNA: TGTGCCAGCAGCTCCGCCGCTAGCGGGATTATCTATGAGCAGTTCTTC; CDR3: CASSSAASGIIYEQFF
D: -; size: -; J: TRBJ2-2; V: TRBV6-4; DNA: TGTGCCAGCAGCTCGGGGGGCCACACCGGGGAGCTGTTTTTT; CDR3: CASSSGGHTGELFF
D: -; size: -; J: TRBJ2-2; V: TRBV6-5; DNA: TGTGCCAGCAGTCGGGGGAGAAGTTTGGCCGGGGAGCTGTTTTTT; CDR3: CASSRGRSLAGELFF
D: -; size: -; J: TRBJ2-7; V: TRBV6-6; DNA: TGTGCCAGCAGACCCGTGTGGGGCAGGGACGAGCAGTACTTC; CDR3: CASRPVWGRDEQYF
D: -; size: -; J: TRBJ2-1; V: TRBV7-8; DNA: TGTGCCAGCAGCCCGGCGGGGCCATTTTCCTACAATGAGCAGTTCTTC; CDR3: CASSPAGPFSYNEQFF
D: TRBD1; size: few; J: TRBJ2-7; V: TRBV5-4; DNA: TGTGCCAGCAGCTTGGATCAGGGGGACGAGCAGTACTTC; CDR3: CASSLDQGDEQYF
D: TRBD2; size: -; J: TRBJ2-3; V: TRBV5-1; DNA: TGCGCCAGCAGGGTGGGACTAGCGGGCACAGATACGCAGTATTTT; CDR3: CASRVGLAGTDTQYF
D: -; size: -; J: TRBJ2-7; V: TRBV14; DNA: TGTGCCAGCGGGGGGAGGGGGACCAACTACGAGCAGTACTTC; CDR3: CASGGRGTNYEQYF
D: -; size: few; J: TRBJ2-5; V: TRBV5-1; DNA: TGCGCCAGCAGCTTGGGAGGGCCAGAGACCCAGTACTTC; CDR3: CASSLGGPETQYF
D: TRBD1; size: -; J: TRBJ1-1; V: TRBV7-9; DNA: TGTGCCAGCAGCGACAGGGGGCAGAACACTGAAGCTTTCTTT; CDR3: CASSDRGQNTEAFF
D: TRBD2; size: -; J: TRBJ2-7; V: TRBV10-1; DNA: TGCGCCAGCAGTGAGTCGCCTGAGGTAGCGGGACCTCGCGAGCAGTACTTC; CDR3: CASSESPEVAGPREQYF
D: TRBD1; size: -; J: TRBJ1-6; V: TRBV7-2; DNA: TGTGCCAGCAGCCTTAGGGGGCAGTTGAGCTCCTATAATTCACCCCTCCACTTT; CDR3: CASSLRGQLSSYNSPLHF
D: TRBD2; size: few; J: TRBJ2-2; V: TRBV2; DNA: TGTGCCAGGAAAAGACCCGGGACTAGCGGCGGGGAGCTGTTTTTT; CDR3: CARKRPGTSGGELFF
D: TRBD2; size: -; J: TRBJ2-3; V: TRBV27; DNA: TGTCTTACGAGGGGACTAGCCACAGATACGCAGTATTTT; CDR3: CLTRGLATDTQYF
D: -; size: -; J: TRBJ1-2; V: TRBV5-1; DNA: TGCGCCAGCAGCCTGGACAGACTAACTAACTATGGCTACACCTTC; CDR3: CASSLDRLTNYGYTF
D: -; size: few; J: TRBJ1-4; V: TRBV10-3; DNA: TGTGCCATCAGTGAGTCGATACCCCGTCCCCCCCATCGCGTTGCAACTAATGAAAAACTGTTTTTT; CDR3: CAISESIPRPPHRVATNEKLFF
D: TRBD2; size: -; J: TRBJ2-7; V: TRBV11-1; DNA: TGTGCCAGCAGCTGGACTAGCGGGGGCCTGGGCGACGAGCAGTACTTC; CDR3: CASSWTSGGLGDEQYF
D: TRBD1; size: -; J: TRBJ2-7; V: TRBV15; DNA: TGTGCCACCAGCAAGGACAGGGGCTACGAGCAGTACTTC; CDR3: CATSKDRGYEQYF
D: -; size: few; J: TRBJ2-7; V: TRBV7-2; DNA: TGTGCCAGCAGCCGAAGCCGAGCGGAGGGCTACGAGCAGTACTTC; CDR3: CASSRSRAEGYEQYF
D: -; size: -; J: TRBJ1-1; V: TRBV9; DNA: TGTGCCAGCAGCGTAGCCCCAGGACACCTCACTGAAGCTTTCTTT; CDR3: CASSVAPGHLTEAFF
D: -; size: -; J: TRBJ2-7; V: TRBV15; DNA: TGTGCCACCAGCAGGGACCGCAGCAGGGCCATCGAGCAGTACTTC; CDR3: CATSRDRSRAIEQYF
D: -; size: once; J: TRBJ1-6; V: TRBV4-2; DNA: TGTGCCAGCAGCCACGTACAGGGCGCACCCCTCCACTTT; CDR3: CASSHVQGAPLHF
D: TRBD2; size: few; J: TRBJ2-5; V: TRBV7-9; DNA: TGTGCCAGCAGCGGGGGGACGGCTGGACTAGTAGGAGAGACCCAGTACTTC; CDR3: CASSGGTAGLVGETQYF
D: -; size: -; J: TRBJ2-5; V: TRBV6-5; DNA: TGTGCCAGATTCGCCGGGGACATTACTTGGGGGACCCAGTACTTC; CDR3: CARFAGDITWGTQYF
D: TRBD2; size: -; J: TRBJ2-3; V: TRBV10-1; DNA: TGCGCCAGCAGTGAGTCTCGACTAGCGGGAGAGGATACGCAGTATTTT; CDR3: CASSESRLAGEDTQYF
D: -; size: -; J: TRBJ2-5; V: TRBV5-8; DNA: TGTGCCAGCAGCTTGGTAACAGGGATGGAAGAGACCCAGTACTTC; CDR3: CASSLVTGMEETQYF
D: -; size: -; J: TRBJ2-2; V: TRBV11-2; DNA: TGTGCCAGCAGCCCCAGGCGGGTGGACACCGGGGAGCTGTTTTTT; CDR3: CASSPRRVDTGELFF
D: TRBD2; size: -; J: TRBJ2-1; V: TRBV4-1; DNA: TGCGCCAGCAGCCAAGGGCGATTTACTAGCGGGAGCGGCAATGAGCAGTTCTTC; CDR3: CASSQGRFTSGSGNEQFF
D: TRBD1; size: few; J: TRBJ2-6; V: TRBV28; DNA: TGTGCCACGAACGCACAGGGGGCTGGGGCCAACGTCCTGACTTTC; CDR3: CATNAQGAGANVLTF
D: TRBD2; size: -; J: TRBJ2-5; V: TRBV4-3; DNA: TGCGCCAGCAGCCAAGAACTTACTAGCGGGGGGGCTGGGGAGACCCAGTACTTC; CDR3: CASSQELTSGGAGETQYF
D: TRBD1; size: -; J: TRBJ2-7; V: TRBV7-8; DNA: TGTGCCAGCAGCGCAGACAGGGACCTCTACGAGCAGTACTTC; CDR3: CASSADRDLYEQYF
D: TRBD2; size: -; J: TRBJ2-5; V: TRBV28; DNA: TGTGCCAGCAGCCCGCTTCGACTAGCGACGGGGGGAGAGACCCAGTACTTC; CDR3: CASSPLRLATGGETQYF
D: TRBD2; size: few; J: TRBJ2-3; V: TRBV11-3; DNA: TGTGCCAGCAGCTTTATCCCCCTAGCGGGAGTTTCAGAAACAGATACGCAGTATTTT; CDR3: CASSFIPLAGVSETDTQYF
D: TRBD2; size: -; J: TRBJ2-7; V: TRBV27; DNA: TGTGCCAGCAGGGCTGGCGGGAGGATCGACGAGCAGTACTTC; CDR3: CASRAGGRIDEQYF
D: -; size: -; J: TRBJ2-7; V: TRBV4-2; DNA: TGTGCCAGCAGCCAAATTTCAGGCTACGAGCAGTACTTC; CDR3: CASSQISGYEQYF
D: TRBD2; size: -; J: TRBJ2-7; V: TRBV18; DNA: TGTGCCAGCTCACCTCAAGCGGGGTCTTACGAGCAGTACTTC; CDR3: CASSPQAGSYEQYF
D: -; size: few; J: TRBJ1-4; V: TRBV28; DNA: TGTGCCAGCAGTTACGGAGGGAAACTGTTTTTT; CDR3: CASSYGGKLFF
D: -; size: -; J: TRBJ1-1; V: TRBV27; DNA: TGTGCCAGCAGCCCAGTAAGGGGCACTGAAGCTTTCTTT; CDR3: CASSPVRGTEAFF
D: TRBD1; size: -; J: TRBJ1-1; V: TRBV5-1; DNA: TGCGCCAGCGGACAGGGGGCCGGCACTGAAGCTTTCTTT; CDR3: CASGQGAGTEAFF
D: TRBD1; size: -; J: TRBJ1-2; V: TRBV19; DNA: TGTGCCAGTAGTCTACCGACAGGGATGGATGGCTACACCTTC; CDR3: CASSLPTGMDGYTF
D: -; size: -; J: TRBJ2-7; V: TRBV5-1; DNA: TGCGCCAGCAGCTTGGCCGATTCGTCCAGGTCCTACGAGCAGTACTTC; CDR3: CASSLADSSRSYEQYF